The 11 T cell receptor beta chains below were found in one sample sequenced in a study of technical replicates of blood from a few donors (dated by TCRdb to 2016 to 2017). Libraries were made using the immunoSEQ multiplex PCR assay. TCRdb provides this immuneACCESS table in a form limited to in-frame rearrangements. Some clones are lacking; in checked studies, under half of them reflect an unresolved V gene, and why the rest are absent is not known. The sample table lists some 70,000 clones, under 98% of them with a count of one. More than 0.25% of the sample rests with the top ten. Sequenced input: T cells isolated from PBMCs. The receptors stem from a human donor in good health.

The CDR3 protein is CASSLGQGDTEAFF. The CDR3 nucleotides are TGTGCCAGCAGCTTGGGACAGGGGGACACTGAAGCTTTCTTT. This chain connects TRBV7-9 to TRBJ1-1; 11 bases are shared with TRBD1. J was trimmed by 3 bases and V by 3 bases; bases with no gene match: 0. This CDR3 is 14 amino acids long. Germline loops: CDR1 SEHNR, CDR2 FQNEAQ (reference sequence).

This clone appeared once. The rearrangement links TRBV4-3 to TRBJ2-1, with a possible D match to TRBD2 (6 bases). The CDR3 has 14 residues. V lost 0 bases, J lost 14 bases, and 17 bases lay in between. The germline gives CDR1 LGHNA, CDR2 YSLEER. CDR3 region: CASSQDRRGTSKFF. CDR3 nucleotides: TGCGCCAGCAGCCAAGATAGGAGGGGTACCTCGAAGTTCTTC.

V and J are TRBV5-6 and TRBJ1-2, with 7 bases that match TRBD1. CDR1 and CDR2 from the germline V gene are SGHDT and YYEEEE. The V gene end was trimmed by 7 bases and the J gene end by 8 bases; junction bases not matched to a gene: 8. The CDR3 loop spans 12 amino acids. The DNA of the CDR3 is TGTGCCAGCCGGTCAGGGGGTAAAGGCTACACCTTC. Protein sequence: CASRSGGKGYTF.

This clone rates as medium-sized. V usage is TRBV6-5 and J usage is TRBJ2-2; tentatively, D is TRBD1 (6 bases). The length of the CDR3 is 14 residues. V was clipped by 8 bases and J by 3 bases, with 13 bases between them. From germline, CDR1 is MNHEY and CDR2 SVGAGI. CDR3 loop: CASARGEDTGELFF. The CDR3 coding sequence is TGTGCCAGCGCCAGGGGCGAAGACACCGGGGAGCTGTTTTTT.

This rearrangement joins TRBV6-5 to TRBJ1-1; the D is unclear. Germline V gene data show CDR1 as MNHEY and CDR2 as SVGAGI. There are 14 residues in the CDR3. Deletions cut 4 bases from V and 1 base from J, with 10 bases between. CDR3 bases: TGTGCCAGCAGTTGGGTGGAGGGGAACACTGAAGCTTTCTTT. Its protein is CASSWVEGNTEAFF.

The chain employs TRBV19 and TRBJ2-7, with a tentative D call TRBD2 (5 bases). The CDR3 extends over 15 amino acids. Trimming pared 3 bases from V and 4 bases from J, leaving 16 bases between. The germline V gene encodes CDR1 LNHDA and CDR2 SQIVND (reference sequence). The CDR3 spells CASSIVRGLTYEQYF. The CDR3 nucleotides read TGTGCCAGTAGTATCGTGCGAGGGCTAACGTACGAGCAGTACTTC.

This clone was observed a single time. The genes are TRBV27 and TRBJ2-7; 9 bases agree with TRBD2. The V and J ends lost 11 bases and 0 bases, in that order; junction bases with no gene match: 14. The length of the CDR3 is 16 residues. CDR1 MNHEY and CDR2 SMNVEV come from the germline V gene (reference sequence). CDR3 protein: CASRTVSGGHSYEQYF. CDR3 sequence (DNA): TGTGCCTCCCGAACGGTTAGCGGGGGCCACTCCTACGAGCAGTACTTC.

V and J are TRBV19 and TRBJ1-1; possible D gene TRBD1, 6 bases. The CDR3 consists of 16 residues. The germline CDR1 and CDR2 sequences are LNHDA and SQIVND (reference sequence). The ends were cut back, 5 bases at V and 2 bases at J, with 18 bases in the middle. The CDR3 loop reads CASSPSPWDTNTEAFF. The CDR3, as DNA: TGTGCCAGTAGTCCAAGCCCCTGGGACACTAACACTGAAGCTTTCTTT.

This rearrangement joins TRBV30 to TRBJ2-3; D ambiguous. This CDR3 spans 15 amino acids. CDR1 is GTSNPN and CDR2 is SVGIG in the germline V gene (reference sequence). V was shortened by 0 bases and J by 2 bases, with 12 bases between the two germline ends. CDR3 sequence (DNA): TGTGCCTGGAGTGTGGTAGGCGGAAACACAGATACGCAGTATTTT. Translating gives CAWSVVGGNTDTQYF.

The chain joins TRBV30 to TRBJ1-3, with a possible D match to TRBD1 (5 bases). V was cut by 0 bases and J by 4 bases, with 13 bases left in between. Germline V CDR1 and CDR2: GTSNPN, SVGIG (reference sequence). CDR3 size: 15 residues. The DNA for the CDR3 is TGTGCCTGGAGTGTACGGGGGGTACACGGAAACACCATATATTTT. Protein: CAWSVRGVHGNTIYF.

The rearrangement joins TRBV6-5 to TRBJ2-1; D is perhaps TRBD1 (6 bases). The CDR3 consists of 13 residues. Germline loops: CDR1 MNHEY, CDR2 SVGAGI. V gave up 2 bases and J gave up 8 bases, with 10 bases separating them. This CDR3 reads CASSYGGFDEQFF. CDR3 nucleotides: TGTGCCAGCAGTTACGGGGGCTTCGATGAGCAGTTCTTC.